Given below is one TCR beta chain in context. This sample was included in a study of T cell changes during pregnancy in multiple sclerosis. Germline trimming cut 1 base from V and 5 bases from J; bases unmatched to any gene: 4. From germline, CDR1 is MNHEY and CDR2 SMNVEV (reference sequence). CDR3 size: 16 residues. TCRdb's table, derived via immunoSEQ multiplex PCR, lists solely in-frame clones and lacks some. The data contain tens of thousands of clones, roughly nine tenths of them seen just once; the ten biggest clones take up 5% to 6.5%. The source of this sequence is a female donor with multiple sclerosis, enrolled in a pregnancy study. The V gene is TRBV27, the J gene TRBJ2-1; the match to TRBD2 covers 11 bases. The sequencing here drew on CD8+ T cells from peripheral blood mononuclear cells, taken in the second trimester of pregnancy. In DNA form, the CDR3 reads TGTGCCAGCAGTTTATGGTCTAGCGGGGGGAACAATGAGCAGTTCTTC. Amino acids: CASSLWSSGGNNEQFF.